This passage covers 10 T cell receptor beta chains from one sample sequenced in a study of early T cells in non-severe SARS-CoV-2 infection. TCRdb re-called the 5' RACE reads through MiXCR, storing one row per CDR3 protein. The table records 40,000 or so distinct CDR3 sequences, about 5% of them present only once. The sequenced material came from whole blood. The receptors stem from an adult who was a healthcare worker with PCR-confirmed SARS-CoV-2 infection or an uninfected control (not recorded which).

This clonotype was detected only a few times. The V call is TRBV18, the J call TRBJ2-7, with D perhaps assigned TRBD1 or TRBD2 (5 bases each). Between the trimmed V and J ends, which lost 1 base and 2 bases, there was a span of 9 bases. The CDR3 length is 14 residues. The V gene's germline CDR1 is KGHSH and CDR2 LQKENI. CDR3 bases: TGTGCCAGCTCACCACGGCAGGGACCCTACGAGCAGTACTTC. Residues: CASSPRQGPYEQYF.

Many counts were recorded for this clonotype. The chain is built from TRBV18 and TRBJ2-1; D unresolved. The CDR3 is made up of 15 amino acids. V was cut by 3 bases and J by 0 bases, with 9 bases left in between. The germline CDR1 and CDR2 sequences are KGHSH and LQKENI. CDR3 loop: CASSPLVGSYNEQFF. CDR3 in DNA: TGTGCCAGCTCACCGCTCGTGGGCTCCTACAATGAGCAGTTCTTC.

This clonotype has a handful of counts. The gene calls are TRBV7-3 and TRBJ1-1; 9 bases are a match to TRBD1. Per the germline V gene, CDR1 is SGHTA and CDR2 is FQGTGA. The V gene end was trimmed by 6 bases and the J gene end by 6 bases; junction bases not matched to a gene: 5. The length of the CDR3 is 13 residues. The CDR3 sequence: CASSRWTGAEAFF. CDR3 DNA: TGTGCCAGCAGTCGTTGGACAGGGGCTGAAGCTTTCTTT.

The table lists this clonotype with many counts. The V gene is TRBV7-9, the J gene TRBJ1-6; 8 bases match TRBD1. J was trimmed by 9 bases and V by 2 bases; bases with no gene match: 6. The germline gives CDR1 SEHNR, CDR2 FQNEAQ (reference sequence). The CDR3 is 15 amino acids. This CDR3 reads CASSLTTDRVSPLHF. The CDR3 DNA is TGTGCCAGCAGCTTAACAACGGACAGGGTTTCACCCCTCCACTTT.

A few counts support this clonotype. This chain joins TRBV12-3 or TRBV12-4 and TRBJ2-7; D is undetermined. The CDR3 extends over 13 amino acids. V was trimmed by 2 bases and J by 9 bases, leaving 14 bases between them. The chain's CDR3 is CASSLSRSLGQYF. The CDR3, as DNA: TGTGCCAGCAGTTTAAGTCGATCCCTGGGGCAGTACTTC.

Many counts were recorded for this clonotype. The rearrangement links TRBV6-2 or TRBV6-3 to TRBJ2-1, with 12 bases lining up with TRBD2. From germline, CDR1 is MNHEY and CDR2 SVGEGT. The V gene end was trimmed by 0 bases and the J gene end by 10 bases; junction bases not matched to a gene: 13. This CDR3 spans 18 amino acids. The CDR3: CASSYSRLAGGSGQEQFF. DNA of the CDR3: TGTGCCAGCAGTTACTCAAGGCTAGCGGGAGGGTCGGGGCAAGAGCAGTTCTTC.

This clonotype was recorded many times. The chain combines TRBV6-5 with TRBJ1-1; 8 positions agree with TRBD1. Trimming cost V 0 bases and J 4 bases; bases outside gene matches: 4. The CDR3 consists of 15 residues. The germline V gene has CDR1 MNHEY and CDR2 SVGAGI. The CDR3 DNA reads as TGTGCCAGCAGTTACTCGACAGGGGTGGGCACTGAAGCTTTCTTT. Translation gives CASSYSTGVGTEAFF.

This clonotype has ten or more counts. This sequence joins TRBV19 and TRBJ2-3, with TRBD1 matching over 7 bases. The J segment lost 6 bases and the V segment lost 6 bases, leaving 12 bases of the junction unmatched. CDR3 length equals 15 residues. Germline-derived CDR1 and CDR2 are LNHDA and SQIVND (reference sequence). The CDR3 DNA reads as TGTGCCAGTAGCTTATCCGGGACAGTAAGGGATACGCAGTATTTT. It is translated as CASSLSGTVRDTQYF.

Many counts were recorded for this clonotype. The V and J genes are TRBV3-1 and TRBJ2-3; possible D gene TRBD2, 5 bases. Germline assignment: CDR1 LGHDT and CDR2 YNNKEL (reference sequence). The CDR3 contains 14 residues. The germline V and J ends were trimmed by 1 base and 5 bases, with 10 bases remaining between them. The CDR3: CASSQVGRGDTQYF. CDR3 nucleotides: TGTGCCAGCAGCCAAGTGGGGAGAGGAGATACGCAGTATTTT.

This clonotype was picked up many times. The V call is TRBV30, the J call TRBJ1-5, with TRBD1 matching over 8 bases. J lost 5 bases, V lost 1 base, and 4 bases had no gene match. Germline lookup yields CDR1 GTSNPN and CDR2 SVGIG (reference sequence). CDR3 length: 14 amino acids. CDR3 in amino acids: CAWSDGTGDQPQHF. CDR3 DNA: TGTGCCTGGAGTGACGGGACAGGCGATCAGCCCCAGCATTTT.